This T cell receptor beta chain was recorded in a study of blood T cell repertoires in COVID-19. In the authors' methods: From reference gene primer amplification, estimates of nucleated cell counts were derived. Repertoires were generated with immunoSEQ multiplex PCR, while TCRdb's copy carries only in-frame clones and drops some. V and J calls and clone size are as listed in that table; D and trimming were resolved from the DNA. The sample shows 85,000 to 110,000 clones, 84% of them seen only once. Germline V gene lookup returns CDR1 SQVTM and CDR2 ANQGSEA. Trimming removed 7 bases from V and 3 bases from J, with 10 bases in between. The CDR3 spans 11 residues.

Source material: peripheral blood. The source of this sequence is a human donor in a cohort sampled during active COVID-19. The V and J genes are TRBV29-1 and TRBJ2-7; a weak D match, TRBD2 (5 bases). The CDR3 DNA sequence: TGCAGCGCCTCAGAGGGCTACGAGCAGTACTTC. Its protein product is CSASEGYEQYF.